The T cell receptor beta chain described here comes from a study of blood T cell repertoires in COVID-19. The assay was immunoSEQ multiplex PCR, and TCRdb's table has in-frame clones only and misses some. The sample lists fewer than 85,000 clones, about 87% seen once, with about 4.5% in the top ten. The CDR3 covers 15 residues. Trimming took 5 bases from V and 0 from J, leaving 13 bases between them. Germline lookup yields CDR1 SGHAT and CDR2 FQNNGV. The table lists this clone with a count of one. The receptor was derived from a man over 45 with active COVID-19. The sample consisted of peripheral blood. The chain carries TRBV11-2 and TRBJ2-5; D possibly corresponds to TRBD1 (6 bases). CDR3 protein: CASSGLWGHQETQYF. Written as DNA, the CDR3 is TGTGCCAGCAGCGGCTTGTGGGGGCACCAAGAGACCCAGTACTTC.